The 15 T cell receptor beta chains presented below share a single source sample, sequenced in a study of Ad26.COV2.S vaccination and SARS-CoV-2 variants (TCRdb year 2021). The method was the immunoSEQ multiplex PCR assay. TCRdb limited this immuneACCESS table to in-frame rearrangements with V and J called. A share of clones is missing; checked studies link under half to unresolved V genes, and the rest is unexplained. The sample contains about 420,000 clones, roughly 90% of them found a single time. About 3.6% of the sample goes to the ten largest clones. The intended sense of this specimen's treatment or condition label: around 19 received Ad26.COV2.S at low or high dose, single or two shots; several received placebo; per-sample allocation not given. For vaccine and placebo recipients, repertoires were sequenced using samples collected on day 63 after the first injection. The sample consisted of peripheral blood, taken in a trial of Ad26.COV2.S vaccine versus placebo. These receptors were obtained from a person aged 18-65 years who received the Ad26.COV2.S COVID-19 vaccine or a placebo.

The V gene is TRBV7-9, the J gene TRBJ2-3; D is undetermined. This CDR3 is built from 13 residues. Germline CDR1 is SEHNR and CDR2 is FQNEAQ (reference sequence). Trimming cost V 1 base and J 4 bases, with 6 bases left between them. The CDR3 protein is CASSLVFSDTQYF. CDR3 bases: TGTGCCAGCAGCTTAGTTTTTTCAGATACGCAGTATTTT.

The V and J genes are TRBV27 and TRBJ2-2; a weak D match, TRBD2 (5 bases). With 3 bases removed from V and 2 bases from J, the gap between germline ends came to 13 bases. The CDR3 is made up of 16 amino acids. Germline V gene lookup returns CDR1 MNHEY and CDR2 SMNVEV (reference sequence). DNA for the CDR3: TGTGCCAGCAGTTTTCTGGGAGCCCCCAACACCGGGGAGCTGTTTTTT. Translation: CASSFLGAPNTGELFF.

V and J are TRBV6-1 and TRBJ1-2; the D is unclear. Germline V gene lookup returns CDR1 MNHNS and CDR2 SASEGT. The CDR3 is 14 residues long. The V gene lost 3 bases and the J gene lost 5 bases, with 13 bases spanning the gap. The CDR3 DNA reads as TGTGCCAGCAGTGACACCCCCAACAGTTATGGCTACACCTTC. It is translated as CASSDTPNSYGYTF.

The chain uses TRBV5-1 and TRBJ2-2, with TRBD2 matching 8 bases. This CDR3 comprises 15 residues. In germline, CDR1 is SGHRS, CDR2 YFSETQ. Trimming took 3 bases from V and 1 from J; bases not matched to a gene: 2. Written as DNA, the CDR3 is TGCGCCAGCAGCTCGGCGGGAGGGAACACCGGGGAGCTGTTTTTT. Translation gives CASSSAGGNTGELFF.

The rearrangement joins TRBV6-6 to TRBJ2-2, with D possibly TRBD1 on 6 matching bases. The germline V gene encodes CDR1 MNHNY and CDR2 SVGAGI (reference sequence). The ends were cut back, 6 bases at V and 4 bases at J, with 12 bases in the middle. This CDR3 has 14 residues. As DNA, the CDR3 is TGTGCCAGCAGGAATCCCAGGGGCACCGGGGAGCTGTTTTTT. It encodes CASRNPRGTGELFF.

The rearrangement links TRBV11-1 to TRBJ1-1, with 8 bases identical to TRBD1. The CDR3 sequence is 16 residues long. Trimming cost V 5 bases and J 5 bases; bases outside gene matches: 13. Germline-derived CDR1 and CDR2 are SGHAT and FQDESV (reference sequence). CDR3 nucleotide sequence: TGTGCCAGCAGCCAAAAGGGGCAGGGGGCGAAGACTGAAGCTTTCTTT. This translates into CASSQKGQGAKTEAFF. The full variable domain, completed using reference TRBV11-1 and TRBJ1-1, is EAEVAQSPRYKITEKSQAVAFWCDPISGHATLYWYRQILGQGPELLVQFQDESVVDDSQLPKDRFSAERLKGVDSTLKIQPAELGDSAMYLCASSQKGQGAKTEAFFGQGTRLTVV.

V usage is TRBV5-3 and J usage is TRBJ1-2; D unclear. TRBV5-3 is reported as an ORF; its role is uncertain. The CDR3 length is 12 residues. Trimming left V 4 bases short and J 6 bases short, with 10 bases between. The CDR3 here is CARSQGGDGYTF. The CDR3 nucleotides are TGTGCCAGAAGCCAAGGTGGCGATGGCTACACCTTC.

Notes on this clone: At one end the junction does not follow the germline gene, possibly because of a read error. This rearrangement joins TRBV10-3 to TRBJ1-2, with D possibly TRBD1 on 6 matching bases. CDR1 ENHRY and CDR2 SYGVKD come from the germline V gene. The CDR3 runs 14 residues. CDR3 amino acids: CAVSGQGSNYGYTF. CDR3 nucleotides: TGTGCCGTCAGTGGCCAGGGGAGCAACTATGGCTACACCTTC.

Details on this clone: The same CDR3 also results from other DNA sequences found in this sample. The chain combines TRBV28 with TRBJ2-1, with TRBD1 as a possible D gene (6 bases). This CDR3 region has 12 residues. V lost 6 bases to trimming and J lost 6 bases, with 9 bases between them. CDR1 MDHEN and CDR2 SYDVKM come from the germline V gene. The CDR3 here is CASSLGGNEQFF. CDR3 bases: TGTGCCAGCAGCTTAGGGGGCAATGAGCAGTTCTTC.

The chain combines TRBV15 with TRBJ1-2; no firm D call. CDR1 LNHNV and CDR2 YYDKDF come from the germline V gene (reference sequence). Trimming removed 0 bases at V and 4 bases at J, with 6 bases between. The CDR3 is 13 residues long. CDR3 coding DNA: TGTGCCACCAGCAGAGATCTGCCCTATGGCTACACCTTC. This sequence encodes CATSRDLPYGYTF.

The chain uses TRBV29-1 and TRBJ2-7, with 7 bases matching TRBD1. Losses at the gene ends were 7 bases for V and 6 bases for J; bases not matched to a gene: 6. The CDR3 consists of 11 residues. Germline CDR1 and CDR2: SQVTM and ANQGSEA. The CDR3 reads CSGSSGGEQYF. In nucleotides, the CDR3 is TGCAGCGGAAGTTCAGGGGGCGAGCAGTACTTC.

V and J are TRBV5-1 and TRBJ2-3, with 13 bases fitting TRBD2. Germline assignment: CDR1 SGHRS and CDR2 YFSETQ. The junction had 1 base not matched to a gene; V was cut back by 0 bases and J by 3 bases. The length of the CDR3 is 16 residues. The CDR3 DNA is TGCGCCAGCAGCTTGGGGGGACTAGCGGGGACAGATACGCAGTATTTT. This translates into CASSLGGLAGTDTQYF. Looking up the rest from reference TRBV5-1 and TRBJ2-3 gives the full variable domain: KAGVTQTPRYLIKTRGQQVTLSCSPISGHRSVSWYQQTPGQGLQFLFEYFSETQRNKGNFPGRFSGRQFSNSRSEMNVSTLELGDSALYLCASSLGGLAGTDTQYFGPGTRLTVL.

CDR3 region: CASSLGGDGYTF. CDR3 DNA: TGTGCCAGCAGCTTAGGCGGGGATGGCTACACCTTC. V usage is TRBV7-6 and J usage is TRBJ1-2; no clear D. The CDR3 totals 12 residues. Looked up from germline, CDR1 is SGHVS and CDR2 is FNYEAQ. The germline V and J ends were trimmed by 1 base and 6 bases, with 6 bases remaining between them.

The chain uses TRBV28 and TRBJ1-4; TRBD1 aligns across 9 bases. The CDR3 runs to 16 residues. Germline V lookup: CDR1 MDHEN, CDR2 SYDVKM. With V trimmed by 3 bases and J by 10 bases, 12 bases remained unmatched. This CDR3 reads CASSFLLGQGNRKLFF. As DNA, the CDR3 is TGTGCCAGCAGTTTTTTGCTAGGACAGGGGAATAGAAAACTGTTTTTT.

V is TRBV9 and J is TRBJ2-2, with D perhaps matching TRBD2 (6 bases). The germline V gene has CDR1 SGDLS and CDR2 YYNGEE. This CDR3 has 17 residues. Trimming removed 3 bases at V and 1 base at J, with 16 bases between. CDR3 sequence reads: CASSERLTGENTGELFF. CDR3 bases: TGTGCCAGCAGCGAGAGACTCACGGGGGAGAACACCGGGGAGCTGTTTTTT.